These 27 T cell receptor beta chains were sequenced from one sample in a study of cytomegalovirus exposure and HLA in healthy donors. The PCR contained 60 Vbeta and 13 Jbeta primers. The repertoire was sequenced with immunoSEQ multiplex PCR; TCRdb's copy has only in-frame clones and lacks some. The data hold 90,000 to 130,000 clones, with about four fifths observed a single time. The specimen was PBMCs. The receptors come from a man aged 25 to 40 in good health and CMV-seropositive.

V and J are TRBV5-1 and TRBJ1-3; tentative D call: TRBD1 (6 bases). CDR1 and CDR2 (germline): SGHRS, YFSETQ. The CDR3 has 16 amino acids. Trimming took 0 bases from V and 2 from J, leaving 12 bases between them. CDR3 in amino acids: CASSLARGAAGNTIYF. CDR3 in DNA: TGCGCCAGCAGCTTGGCCCGGGGGGCAGCTGGAAACACCATATATTTT. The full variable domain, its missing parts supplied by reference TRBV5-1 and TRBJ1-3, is KAGVTQTPRYLIKTRGQQVTLSCSPISGHRSVSWYQQTPGQGLQFLFEYFSETQRNKGNFPGRFSGRQFSNSRSEMNVSTLELGDSALYLCASSLARGAAGNTIYFGEGSWLTVV.

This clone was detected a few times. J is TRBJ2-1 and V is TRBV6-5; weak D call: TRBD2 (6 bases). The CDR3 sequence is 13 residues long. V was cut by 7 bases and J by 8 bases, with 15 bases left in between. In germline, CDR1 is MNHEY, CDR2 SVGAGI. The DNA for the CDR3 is TGTGCCAGCAACCGCGGGGAAGCCCATGAGCAGTTCTTC. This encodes CASNRGEAHEQFF.

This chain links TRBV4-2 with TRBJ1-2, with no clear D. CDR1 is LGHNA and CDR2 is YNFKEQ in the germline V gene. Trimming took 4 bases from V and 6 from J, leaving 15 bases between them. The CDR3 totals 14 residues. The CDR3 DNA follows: TGTGCCAGCAGCCTCCGGACTGCCATGGATGGCTACACCTTC. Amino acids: CASSLRTAMDGYTF.

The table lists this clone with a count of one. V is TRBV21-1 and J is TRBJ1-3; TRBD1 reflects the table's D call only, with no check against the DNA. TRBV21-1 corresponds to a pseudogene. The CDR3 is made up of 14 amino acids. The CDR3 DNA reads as TGTGCCAGCAGCACTCGGACAGGTCGGGGCACCATATATTTT. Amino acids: CASSTRTGRGTIYF.

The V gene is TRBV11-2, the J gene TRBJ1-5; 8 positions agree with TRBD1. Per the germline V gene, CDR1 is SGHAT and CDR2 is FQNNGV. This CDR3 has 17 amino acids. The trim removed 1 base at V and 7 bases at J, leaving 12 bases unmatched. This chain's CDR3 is CASSLGFDRGSGQPQHF. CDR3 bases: TGTGCCAGCAGCTTAGGGTTCGACAGGGGAAGTGGGCAGCCCCAGCATTTT. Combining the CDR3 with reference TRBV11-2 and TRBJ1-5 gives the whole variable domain EAGVAQSPRYKIIEKRQSVAFWCNPISGHATLYWYQQILGQGPKLLIQFQNNGVVDDSQLPKDRFSAERLKGVDSTLKIQPAKLEDSAVYLCASSLGFDRGSGQPQHFGDGTRLSIL.

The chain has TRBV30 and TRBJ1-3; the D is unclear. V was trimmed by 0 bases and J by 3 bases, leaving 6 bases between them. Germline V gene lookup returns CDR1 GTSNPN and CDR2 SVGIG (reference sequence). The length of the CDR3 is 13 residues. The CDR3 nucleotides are TGTGCCTGGAGTGTATCCTATGGAAACACCATATATTTT. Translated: CAWSVSYGNTIYF. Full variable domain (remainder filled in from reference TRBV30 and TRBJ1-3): SQTIHQWPATLVQPVGSPLSLECTVEGTSNPNLYWYRQAAGRGLQLLFYSVGIGQISSEVPQNLSASRPQDRQFILSSKKLLLSDSGFYLCAWSVSYGNTIYFGEGSWLTVV.

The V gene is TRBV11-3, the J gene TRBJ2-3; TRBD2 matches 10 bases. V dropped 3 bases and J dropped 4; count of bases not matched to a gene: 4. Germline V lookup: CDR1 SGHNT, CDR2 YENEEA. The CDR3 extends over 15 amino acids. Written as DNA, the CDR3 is TGTGCCAGCAGCTTGGGCCTAGCGGGGGCAGATACGCAGTATTTT. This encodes CASSLGLAGADTQYF.

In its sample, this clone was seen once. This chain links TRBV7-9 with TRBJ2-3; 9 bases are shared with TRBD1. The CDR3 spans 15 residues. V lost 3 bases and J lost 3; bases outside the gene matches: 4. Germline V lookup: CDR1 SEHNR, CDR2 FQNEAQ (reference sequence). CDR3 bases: TGTGCCAGCAGCTTCCAGGACAGGGGAACAGATACGCAGTATTTT. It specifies CASSFQDRGTDTQYF.

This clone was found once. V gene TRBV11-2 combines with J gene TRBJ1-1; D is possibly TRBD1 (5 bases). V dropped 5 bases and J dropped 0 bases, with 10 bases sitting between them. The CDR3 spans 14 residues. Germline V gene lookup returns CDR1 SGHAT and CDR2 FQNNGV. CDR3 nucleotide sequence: TGTGCCAGCAGCCGACAGCTCTTGAACACTGAAGCTTTCTTT. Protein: CASSRQLLNTEAFF.

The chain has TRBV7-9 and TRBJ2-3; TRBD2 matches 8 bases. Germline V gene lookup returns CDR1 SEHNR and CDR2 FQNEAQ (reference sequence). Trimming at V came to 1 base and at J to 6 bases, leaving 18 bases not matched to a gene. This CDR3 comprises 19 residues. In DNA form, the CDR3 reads TGTGCCAGCAGCTTAGGGATCGGGAGCGGGAGTTTGCAGGCGGATACGCAGTATTTT. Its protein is CASSLGIGSGSLQADTQYF.

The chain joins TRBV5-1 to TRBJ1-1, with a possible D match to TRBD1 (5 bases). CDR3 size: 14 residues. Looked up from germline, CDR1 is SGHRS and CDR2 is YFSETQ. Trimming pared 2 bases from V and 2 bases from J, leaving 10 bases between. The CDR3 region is CASSFRQLNTEAFF. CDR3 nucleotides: TGCGCCAGCAGCTTCCGACAGCTAAACACTGAAGCTTTCTTT.

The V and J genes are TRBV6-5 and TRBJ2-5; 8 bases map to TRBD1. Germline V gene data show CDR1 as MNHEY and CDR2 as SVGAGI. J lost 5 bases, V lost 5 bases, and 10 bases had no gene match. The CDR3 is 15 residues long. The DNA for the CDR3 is TGTGCCAGCAGTGGACAGGGTTGGGTGGGCGAGACCCAGTACTTC. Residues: CASSGQGWVGETQYF.

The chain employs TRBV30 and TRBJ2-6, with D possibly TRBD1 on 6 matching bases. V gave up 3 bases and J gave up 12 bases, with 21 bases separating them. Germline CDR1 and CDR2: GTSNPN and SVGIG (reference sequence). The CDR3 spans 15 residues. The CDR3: CAWRPLTGIGVVLTF. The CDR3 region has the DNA TGTGCCTGGAGGCCGCTTACAGGGATCGGTGTCGTCCTGACTTTC.

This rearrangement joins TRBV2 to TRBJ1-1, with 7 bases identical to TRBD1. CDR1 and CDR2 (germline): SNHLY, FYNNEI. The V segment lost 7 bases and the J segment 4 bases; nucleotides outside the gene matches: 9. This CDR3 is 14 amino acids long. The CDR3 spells CASNVEQGPTEAFF. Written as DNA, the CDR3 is TGTGCCAGCAACGTCGAACAGGGGCCCACTGAAGCTTTCTTT.

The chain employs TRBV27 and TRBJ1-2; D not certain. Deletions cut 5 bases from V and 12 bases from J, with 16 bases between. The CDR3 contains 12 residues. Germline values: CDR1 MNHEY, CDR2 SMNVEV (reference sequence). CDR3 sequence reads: CASSQSEGLDTF. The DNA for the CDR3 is TGTGCCAGCAGTCAAAGCGAGGGTTTGGACACCTTC.

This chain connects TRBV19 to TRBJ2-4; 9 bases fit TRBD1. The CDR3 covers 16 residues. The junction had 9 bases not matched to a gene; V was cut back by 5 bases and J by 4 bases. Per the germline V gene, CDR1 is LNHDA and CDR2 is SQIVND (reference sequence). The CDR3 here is CASSRDRGNLKNIQYF. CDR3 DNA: TGTGCCAGTAGTCGTGACAGGGGGAATTTGAAAAACATTCAGTACTTC.

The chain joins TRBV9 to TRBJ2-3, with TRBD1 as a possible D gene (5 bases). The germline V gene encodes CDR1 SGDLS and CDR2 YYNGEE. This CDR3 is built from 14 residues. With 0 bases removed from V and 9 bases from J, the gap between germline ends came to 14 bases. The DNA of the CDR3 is TGTGCCAGCAGCGTAGCTACAGCCAGGGTCACGCAGTATTTT. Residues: CASSVATARVTQYF.

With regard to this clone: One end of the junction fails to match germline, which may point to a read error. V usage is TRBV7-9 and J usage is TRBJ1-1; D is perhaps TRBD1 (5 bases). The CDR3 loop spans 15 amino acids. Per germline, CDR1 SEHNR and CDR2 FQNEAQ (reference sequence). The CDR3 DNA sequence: TGTTCCAGCAGCCAACTGGGGCAGGCGAACACTGAAGCTTTCTTT. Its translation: CSSSQLGQANTEAFF. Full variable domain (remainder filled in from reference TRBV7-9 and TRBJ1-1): DTGVSQNPRHKITKRGQNVTFRCDPISEHNRLYWYRQTLGQGPEFLTYFQNEAQLEKSRLLSDRFSAERPKGSFSTLEIQRTEQGDSAMYLCSSSQLGQANTEAFFGQGTRLTVV.

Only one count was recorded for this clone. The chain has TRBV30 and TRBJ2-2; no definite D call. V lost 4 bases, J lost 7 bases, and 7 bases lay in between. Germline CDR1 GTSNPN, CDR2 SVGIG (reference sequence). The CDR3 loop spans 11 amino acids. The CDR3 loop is CAWNRVGELFF. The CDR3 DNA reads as TGTGCCTGGAATCGTGTCGGGGAGCTGTTTTTT.

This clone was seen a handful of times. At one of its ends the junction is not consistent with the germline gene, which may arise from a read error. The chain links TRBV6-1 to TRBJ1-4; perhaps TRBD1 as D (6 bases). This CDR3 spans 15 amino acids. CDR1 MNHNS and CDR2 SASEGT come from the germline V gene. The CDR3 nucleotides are TGTGCCACCAGTCCCGGCGGGGGCGGTAATGAAAAACTGTTTTTT. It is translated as CATSPGGGGNEKLFF.

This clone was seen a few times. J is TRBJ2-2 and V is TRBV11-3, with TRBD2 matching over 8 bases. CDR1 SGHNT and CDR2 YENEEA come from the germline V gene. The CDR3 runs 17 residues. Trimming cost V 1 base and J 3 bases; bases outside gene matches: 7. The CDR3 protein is CASSLASTSGYTGELFF. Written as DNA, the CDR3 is TGTGCCAGCAGCTTAGCTTCAACTAGCGGTTACACCGGGGAGCTGTTTTTT.

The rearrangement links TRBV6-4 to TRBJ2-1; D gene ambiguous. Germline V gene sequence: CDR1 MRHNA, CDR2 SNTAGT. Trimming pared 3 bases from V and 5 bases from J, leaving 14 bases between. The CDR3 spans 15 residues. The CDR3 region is CASSETLQSHNEQFF. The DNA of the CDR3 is TGTGCCAGCAGTGAGACACTTCAATCCCACAATGAGCAGTTCTTC.

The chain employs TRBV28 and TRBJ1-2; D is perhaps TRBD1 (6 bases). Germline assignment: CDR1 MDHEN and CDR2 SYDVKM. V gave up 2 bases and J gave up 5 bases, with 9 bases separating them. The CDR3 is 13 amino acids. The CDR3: CASSLGTGYGYTF. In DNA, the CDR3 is TGTGCCAGCAGTTTAGGTACAGGGTATGGCTACACCTTC.

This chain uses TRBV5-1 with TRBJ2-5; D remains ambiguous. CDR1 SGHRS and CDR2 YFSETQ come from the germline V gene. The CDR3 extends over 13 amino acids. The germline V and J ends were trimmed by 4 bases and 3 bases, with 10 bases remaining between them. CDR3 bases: TGCGCCAGCAGCCCCGGGTCAAAAGAGACCCAGTACTTC. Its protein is CASSPGSKETQYF.

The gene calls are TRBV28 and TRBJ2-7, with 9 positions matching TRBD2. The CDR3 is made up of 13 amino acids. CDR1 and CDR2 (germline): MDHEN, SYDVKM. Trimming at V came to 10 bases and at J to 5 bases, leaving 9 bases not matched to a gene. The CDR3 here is CATTGTSHDEQYV. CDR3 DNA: TGTGCCACCACCGGGACTAGCCACGACGAGCAGTACGTC.

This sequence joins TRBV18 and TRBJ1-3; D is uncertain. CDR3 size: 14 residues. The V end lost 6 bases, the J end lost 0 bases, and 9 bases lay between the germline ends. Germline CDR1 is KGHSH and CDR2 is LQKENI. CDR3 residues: CASSPFSSGNTIYF. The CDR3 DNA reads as TGTGCCAGCTCCCCGTTTAGCTCTGGAAACACCATATATTTT.

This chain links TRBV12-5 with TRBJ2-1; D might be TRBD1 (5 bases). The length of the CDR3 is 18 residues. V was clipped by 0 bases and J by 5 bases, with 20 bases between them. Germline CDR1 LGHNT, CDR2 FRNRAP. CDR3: CASGLVHGAVELNNEQFF. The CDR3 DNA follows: TGTGCTAGTGGTTTGGTACATGGGGCAGTTGAATTGAACAATGAGCAGTTCTTC.